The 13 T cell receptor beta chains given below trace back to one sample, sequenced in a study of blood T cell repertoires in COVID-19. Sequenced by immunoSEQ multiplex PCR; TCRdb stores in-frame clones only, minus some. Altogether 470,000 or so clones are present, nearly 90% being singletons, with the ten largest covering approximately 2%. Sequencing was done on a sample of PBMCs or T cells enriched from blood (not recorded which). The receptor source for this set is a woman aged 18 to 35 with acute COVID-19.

CDR3 in amino acids: CASNPRGRWDYGYTF. The DNA for the CDR3 is TGTGCCAGCAATCCCAGGGGGAGGTGGGACTATGGCTACACCTTC. The chain has TRBV6-5 and TRBJ1-2, with 7 bases that match TRBD1. V lost 7 bases and J lost 3; bases outside the gene matches: 11. The length of the CDR3 is 15 residues. CDR1 is MNHEY, CDR2 SVGAGI, per germline.

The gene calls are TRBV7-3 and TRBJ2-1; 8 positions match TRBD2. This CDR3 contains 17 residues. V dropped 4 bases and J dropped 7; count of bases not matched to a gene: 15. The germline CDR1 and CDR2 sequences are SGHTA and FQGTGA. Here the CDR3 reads CASSSRNYVAGGNEQFF. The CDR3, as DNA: TGTGCCAGCAGCTCTCGAAACTACGTTGCGGGGGGTAATGAGCAGTTCTTC.

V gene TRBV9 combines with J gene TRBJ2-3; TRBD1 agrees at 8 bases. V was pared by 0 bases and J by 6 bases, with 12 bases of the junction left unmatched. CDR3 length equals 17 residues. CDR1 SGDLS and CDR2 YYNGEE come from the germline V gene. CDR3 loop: CASSVGGGQGATDTQYF. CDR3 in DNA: TGTGCCAGCAGCGTAGGAGGCGGGCAGGGGGCTACTGATACGCAGTATTTT.

The CDR3 DNA follows: TGTGCCAGCCGAGGGGGAGGGACTGAAGCTTTCTTT. Its protein is CASRGGGTEAFF. The chain uses TRBV5-6 and TRBJ1-1, with D tentatively TRBD1 (6 bases). Germline CDR1 and CDR2: SGHDT and YYEEEE. The CDR3 sequence is 12 residues long. V was trimmed by 7 bases and J by 5 bases, leaving 12 bases between them.

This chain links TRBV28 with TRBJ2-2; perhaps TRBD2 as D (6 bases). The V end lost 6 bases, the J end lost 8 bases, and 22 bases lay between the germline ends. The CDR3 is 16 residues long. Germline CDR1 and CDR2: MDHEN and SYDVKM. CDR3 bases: TGTGCCAGCAGGTATAGCGGACTTAGACACGTAGGGGAGCTGTTTTTT. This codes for CASRYSGLRHVGELFF.

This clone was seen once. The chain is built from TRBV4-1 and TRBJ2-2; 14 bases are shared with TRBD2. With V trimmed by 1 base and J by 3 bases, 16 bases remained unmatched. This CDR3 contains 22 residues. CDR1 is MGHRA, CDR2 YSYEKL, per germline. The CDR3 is CASSQVPNGKTSGGVDTGELFF. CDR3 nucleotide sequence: TGCGCCAGCAGCCAAGTACCGAACGGCAAGACTAGCGGGGGGGTTGACACCGGGGAGCTGTTTTTT.

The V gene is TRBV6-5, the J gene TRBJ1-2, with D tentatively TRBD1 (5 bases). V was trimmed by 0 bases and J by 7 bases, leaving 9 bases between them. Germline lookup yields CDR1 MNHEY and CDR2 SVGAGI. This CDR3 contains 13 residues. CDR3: CASSYSRGSGYTF. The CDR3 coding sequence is TGTGCCAGCAGTTACTCGCGGGGCTCTGGCTACACCTTC.

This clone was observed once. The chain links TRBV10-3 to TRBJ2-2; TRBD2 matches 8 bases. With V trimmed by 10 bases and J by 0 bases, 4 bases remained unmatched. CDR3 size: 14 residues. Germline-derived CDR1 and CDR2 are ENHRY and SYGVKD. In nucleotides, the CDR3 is TGTGCCACCGAACTAGCGGCGAACACCGGGGAGCTGTTTTTT. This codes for CATELAANTGELFF.

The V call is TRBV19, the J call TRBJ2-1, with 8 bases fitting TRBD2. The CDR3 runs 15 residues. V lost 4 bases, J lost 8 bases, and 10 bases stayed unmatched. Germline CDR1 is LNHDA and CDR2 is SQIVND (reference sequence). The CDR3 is CASSKTGTSVDEQFF. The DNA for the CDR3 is TGTGCCAGTAGTAAAACCGGGACTAGTGTGGATGAGCAGTTCTTC.

CDR3 bases: TGTGCCAGCAGCTTATCGGGGGACAGGCCTCGGCCACCCCTCCACTTT. As protein: CASSLSGDRPRPPLHF. This chain joins TRBV7-2 and TRBJ1-6; 8 bases align to TRBD1. V lost 2 bases, J lost 11 bases, and 11 bases stayed unmatched. This CDR3 region has 16 residues. Germline values: CDR1 SGHTA, CDR2 FQGNSA.

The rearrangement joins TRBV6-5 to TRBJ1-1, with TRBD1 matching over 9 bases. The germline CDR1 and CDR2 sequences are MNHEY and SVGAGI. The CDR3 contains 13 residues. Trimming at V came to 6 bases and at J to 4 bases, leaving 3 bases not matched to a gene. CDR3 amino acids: CASRLTGGTEAFF. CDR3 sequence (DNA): TGTGCCAGCAGACTGACAGGGGGCACTGAAGCTTTCTTT.

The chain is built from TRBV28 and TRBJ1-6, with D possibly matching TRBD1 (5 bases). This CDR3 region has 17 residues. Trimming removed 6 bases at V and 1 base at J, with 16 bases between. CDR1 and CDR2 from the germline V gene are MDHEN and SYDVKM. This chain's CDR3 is CASSTAGQSSYNSPLHF. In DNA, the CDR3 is TGTGCCAGCAGCACTGCAGGGCAGAGTTCCTATAATTCACCCCTCCACTTT.

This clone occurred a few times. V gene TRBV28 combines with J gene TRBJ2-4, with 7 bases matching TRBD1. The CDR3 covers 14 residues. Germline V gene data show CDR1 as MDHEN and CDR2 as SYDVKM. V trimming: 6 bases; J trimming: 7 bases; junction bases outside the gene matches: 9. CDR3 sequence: CASRTYRGRNIQYF. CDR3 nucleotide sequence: TGTGCCAGCAGAACATACAGGGGACGTAACATTCAGTACTTC. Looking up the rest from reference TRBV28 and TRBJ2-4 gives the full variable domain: DVKVTQSSRYLVKRTGEKVFLECVQDMDHENMFWYRQDPGLGLRLIYFSYDVKMKEKGDIPEGYSVSREKKERFSLILESASTNQTSMYLCASRTYRGRNIQYFGAGTRLSVL.